Listed here are 25 T cell receptor beta chains from one sample, sequenced in a study of siplizumab effects on memory and regulatory T cells. The protocol was immunoSEQ multiplex PCR, while the TCRdb copy is restricted to in-frame clones and leaves out a portion. The table includes 100,000 to 120,000 clones, more than 85% detected once. The material sequenced was CD4+ T cells sorted from blood. These receptors were collected from a human donor in good health.

The chain is built from TRBV6-5 and TRBJ2-3; D is uncertain. Germline CDR1 and CDR2: MNHEY and SVGAGI. V gave up 0 bases and J gave up 4 bases, with 8 bases separating them. The CDR3 sequence is 14 residues long. The CDR3 here is CASSYSGPPDTQYF. As DNA, the CDR3 is TGTGCCAGCAGTTACTCTGGACCCCCAGATACGCAGTATTTT.

This clone was detected once. In DNA form, the CDR3 reads TGTGCCAGCAGTGAGTCGGGGAAGTCTGGCTACACCTTC. This encodes CASSESGKSGYTF. The chain recombines TRBV25-1 with TRBJ1-2; D uncertain. Trimming cost V 3 bases and J 7 bases, with 12 bases left between them. The CDR3 covers 13 residues. The germline V gene has CDR1 MGHDK and CDR2 SYGVNS.

This chain connects TRBV5-1 to TRBJ2-7; D gene uncertain. Germline CDR1 reads SGHRS; CDR2 reads YFSETQ. The CDR3 is 15 residues long. V lost 2 bases and J lost 0, with 12 bases in between. CDR3 region: CASSLGGSSSYEQYF. CDR3 in DNA: TGCGCCAGCAGCTTAGGCGGATCGAGCTCCTACGAGCAGTACTTC.

The rearrangement links TRBV7-2 to TRBJ2-1; 10 nucleotides line up with TRBD2. Looked up from germline, CDR1 is SGHTA and CDR2 is FQGNSA. This CDR3 is built from 18 residues. V lost 3 bases, J lost 0 bases, and 8 bases stayed unmatched. The CDR3 bases are TGTGCCAGCAGCTTTATGACTAGCGGGCGTAACTCCTACAATGAGCAGTTCTTC. It is translated as CASSFMTSGRNSYNEQFF.

The rearrangement joins TRBV5-1 to TRBJ1-2, with a tentative D call TRBD1 (5 bases). Germline values: CDR1 SGHRS, CDR2 YFSETQ. V was trimmed by 3 bases and J by 8 bases, leaving 14 bases between them. The length of the CDR3 is 13 residues. The CDR3 sequence: CASSWGGDEGYTF. CDR3 in DNA: TGCGCCAGCAGCTGGGGCGGGGATGAAGGCTACACCTTC. The variable domain in full, completed from reference TRBV5-1 and TRBJ1-2, reads KAGVTQTPRYLIKTRGQQVTLSCSPISGHRSVSWYQQTPGQGLQFLFEYFSETQRNKGNFPGRFSGRQFSNSRSEMNVSTLELGDSALYLCASSWGGDEGYTFGSGTRLTVV.

Turning to this clone: A junction end diverges from the germline sequence, so it may reflect a read error. The V and J genes are TRBV7-7 and TRBJ2-5; no definite D call. The CDR3 totals 14 residues. Per germline, CDR1 SSHAT and CDR2 FNYEAQ (reference sequence). CDR3 in amino acids: CASSPHTNLETQYF. CDR3 sequence (DNA): TGTGCTAGCAGCCCCCACACTAATTTGGAGACCCAGTACTTC. The whole variable domain, filled in from reference TRBV7-7 and TRBJ2-5, reads GAGVSQSPRYKVTKRGQDVTLRCDPISSHATLYWYQQALGQGPEFLTYFNYEAQPDKSGLPSDRFSAERPEGSISTLTIQRTEQRDSAMYRCASSPHTNLETQYFGPGTRLLVL.

This clone was seen once. Written as DNA, the CDR3 is TGTGCCAGCAGCAAAGCGGGTAGCGGGGGGGCCCAAGAGACCCAGTACTTC. This gives the protein CASSKAGSGGAQETQYF. The chain uses TRBV9 and TRBJ2-5, with 11 bases lining up with TRBD2. Trimming removed 4 bases from V and 1 base from J; junction bases left unmatched: 9. This CDR3 is built from 17 residues. The germline V gene encodes CDR1 SGDLS and CDR2 YYNGEE.

The chain recombines TRBV30 with TRBJ1-2; D is possibly TRBD1 (6 bases). Trimming removed 0 bases from V and 0 bases from J, with 17 bases in between. This CDR3 contains 17 residues. The V gene's germline CDR1 is GTSNPN and CDR2 SVGIG (reference sequence). The CDR3 DNA is TGTGCCTGGAGTGTACACTCAGGGGTTGAGTCTAACTATGGCTACACCTTC. Its protein product is CAWSVHSGVESNYGYTF.

The rearrangement links TRBV9 to TRBJ1-1, with 12 positions matching TRBD1. In germline, CDR1 is SGDLS, CDR2 YYNGEE. The CDR3 loop spans 16 amino acids. The V and J ends lost 3 bases and 8 bases, in that order; junction bases with no gene match: 11. CDR3 DNA: TGTGCCAGCAGCGGACGGTCCGGGACAGGGGGCCACGAAGCTTTCTTT. Translation gives CASSGRSGTGGHEAFF.

V and J are TRBV13 and TRBJ1-2; D remains ambiguous. This CDR3 is built from 12 residues. Germline CDR1 is PRHDT and CDR2 is FYEKMQ (reference sequence). V was clipped by 6 bases and J by 2 bases, with 7 bases between them. CDR3 amino acids: CASSGRNYGYTF. CDR3 sequence (DNA): TGTGCCAGCAGTGGCAGGAACTATGGCTACACCTTC.

For the CDR3, the DNA is TGTGCCAGCAGCTTGCGCTCAGACAGCTCCTACAATGAGCAGTTCTTC. Protein sequence: CASSLRSDSSYNEQFF. The chain carries TRBV5-5 and TRBJ2-1, with D possibly being TRBD1 (5 bases). The V gene's germline CDR1 is SGHKS and CDR2 YYEKEE (reference sequence). With 1 base removed from V and 0 bases from J, the gap between germline ends came to 11 bases. The CDR3 loop spans 16 amino acids. Full variable domain (rest looked up from reference TRBV5-5 and TRBJ2-1): DAGVTQSPTHLIKTRGQQVTLRCSPISGHKSVSWYQQVLGQGPQFIFQYYEKEERGRGNFPDRFSARQFPNYSSELNVNALLLGDSALYLCASSLRSDSSYNEQFFGPGTRLTVL.

In its sample, this clone was seen once. This chain connects TRBV5-8 to TRBJ1-5; perhaps TRBD1 as D (5 bases). This CDR3 is 18 amino acids long. CDR1 is SGHTS, CDR2 YDEGEE, per germline. Trimming left V 6 bases short and J 0 bases short, with 22 bases between. CDR3 coding DNA: TGTGCCAGCACCCGCAGGGTTTCGGTTTTCTTTAGCAATCAGCCCCAGCATTTT. It translates to CASTRRVSVFFSNQPQHF.

V and J are TRBV19 and TRBJ1-5, with a possible D match to TRBD1 (6 bases). This CDR3 spans 14 amino acids. V lost 5 bases and J 6 bases, leaving 14 bases between the germline ends. The V gene's germline CDR1 is LNHDA and CDR2 SQIVND (reference sequence). The DNA for the CDR3 is TGTGCCAGTAGTGGTAGGACAGCCCTTCAGCCCCAGCATTTT. Its protein is CASSGRTALQPQHF.

The chain uses TRBV19 and TRBJ1-2; 7 bases line up with TRBD1. J was trimmed by 4 bases and V by 3 bases; bases with no gene match: 2. The CDR3 has 13 amino acids. Germline lookup yields CDR1 LNHDA and CDR2 SQIVND (reference sequence). The CDR3: CASSMGTAYGYTF. In DNA form, the CDR3 reads TGTGCCAGTAGTATGGGGACAGCCTATGGCTACACCTTC.

The chain employs TRBV10-3 and TRBJ2-5; possibly TRBD1 for D (6 bases). The CDR3 is made up of 13 amino acids. V lost 6 bases and J 3 bases, leaving 11 bases between the germline ends. The germline CDR1 and CDR2 sequences are ENHRY and SYGVKD. The CDR3 loop reads CAIRVTGKETQYF. The CDR3 DNA is TGTGCCATCAGGGTGACAGGAAAAGAGACCCAGTACTTC.

J is TRBJ2-3 and V is TRBV5-1; possible D gene TRBD2, 5 bases. The CDR3 has 15 residues. Looked up from germline, CDR1 is SGHRS and CDR2 is YFSETQ. The V end was cut by 1 base, the J end by 3 bases, with 12 bases between. CDR3 sequence reads: CASSLLGIQTDTQYF. CDR3 in DNA: TGCGCCAGCAGCTTGCTCGGGATTCAGACAGATACGCAGTATTTT. Full variable domain (outside the CDR3, taken from reference TRBV5-1 and TRBJ2-3): KAGVTQTPRYLIKTRGQQVTLSCSPISGHRSVSWYQQTPGQGLQFLFEYFSETQRNKGNFPGRFSGRQFSNSRSEMNVSTLELGDSALYLCASSLLGIQTDTQYFGPGTRLTVL.

The V call is TRBV7-9, the J call TRBJ1-6; D is possibly TRBD1 (6 bases). The germline gives CDR1 SEHNR, CDR2 FQNEAQ (reference sequence). The CDR3 runs 18 residues. The V and J ends lost 5 bases and 2 bases respectively, with 19 bases between them. CDR3: CASSQSGRGAAYNSPLHF. The CDR3 DNA is TGTGCCAGCAGCCAAAGCGGGAGGGGGGCCGCCTATAATTCACCCCTCCACTTT.

The CDR3 DNA is TGTGCCTGGACTAGCGGGATAACCCAGTACTTC. It yields the protein CAWTSGITQYF. V usage is TRBV30 and J usage is TRBJ2-5, with 9 bases that match TRBD2. Germline CDR1 and CDR2: GTSNPN and SVGIG (reference sequence). The length of the CDR3 is 11 residues. Trimming cost V 4 bases and J 8 bases; bases outside gene matches: 2. Combining the CDR3 with reference TRBV30 and TRBJ2-5 gives the whole variable domain SQTIHQWPATLVQPVGSPLSLECTVEGTSNPNLYWYRQAAGRGLQLLFYSVGIGQISSEVPQNLSASRPQDRQFILSSKKLLLSDSGFYLCAWTSGITQYFGPGTRLLVL.

The V call is TRBV9, the J call TRBJ2-1; no reliable D call. Germline CDR1 and CDR2: SGDLS and YYNGEE. The V end was cut by 0 bases, the J end by 2 bases, with 6 bases between. The CDR3 is made up of 14 amino acids. This chain's CDR3 is CASSVAATYNEQFF. The CDR3 coding sequence is TGTGCCAGCAGCGTAGCAGCGACCTACAATGAGCAGTTCTTC.

The chain uses TRBV30 and TRBJ2-1; 8 nucleotides match TRBD2. V dropped 6 bases and J dropped 5; count of bases not matched to a gene: 6. The CDR3 is made up of 13 amino acids. Germline values: CDR1 GTSNPN, CDR2 SVGIG (reference sequence). The CDR3 spells CACSGLGDNEQFF. As DNA, the CDR3 is TGTGCCTGTTCGGGACTAGGGGACAATGAGCAGTTCTTC. Full variable domain (missing parts from reference TRBV30 and TRBJ2-1): SQTIHQWPATLVQPVGSPLSLECTVEGTSNPNLYWYRQAAGRGLQLLFYSVGIGQISSEVPQNLSASRPQDRQFILSSKKLLLSDSGFYLCACSGLGDNEQFFGPGTRLTVL.

This chain joins TRBV18 and TRBJ2-1; 11 bases map to TRBD1. Trimming took 3 bases from V and 5 from J; bases not matched to a gene: 3. Germline CDR1 is KGHSH and CDR2 is LQKENI. The length of the CDR3 is 15 residues. The CDR3 sequence: CASSPGQGANNEQFF. In DNA, the CDR3 is TGTGCCAGCTCACCCGGACAGGGGGCTAACAATGAGCAGTTCTTC.

The V call is TRBV4-1, the J call TRBJ2-3; D not certain. V was pared by 0 bases and J by 0 bases, with 7 bases between. The CDR3 length is 15 residues. Germline assignment: CDR1 MGHRA and CDR2 YSYEKL. CDR3 coding DNA: TGCGCCAGCAGCCAAGATCAGCGCAGCACAGATACGCAGTATTTT. It translates to CASSQDQRSTDTQYF.

The chain has TRBV20-1 and TRBJ2-5; the D is unclear. The CDR3 totals 10 residues. The germline V gene has CDR1 DFQATT and CDR2 SNEGSKA (reference sequence). The CDR3 nucleotides are TGCAGCACTCACAAAGAGACCCAGTACTTC. It translates to CSTHKETQYF.

This chain connects TRBV7-8 to TRBJ2-7; the match to TRBD1 covers 9 bases. With 6 bases clipped from V and 3 bases from J, the junction kept 9 bases outside the gene matches. In germline, CDR1 is SGHVS, CDR2 FQNEAQ. The CDR3 length is 15 residues. Here the CDR3 reads CASSSPRTGVYEQYF. The CDR3 DNA reads TGTGCCAGCAGTTCCCCCCGGACAGGGGTCTACGAGCAGTACTTC.

This rearrangement joins TRBV19 to TRBJ1-1, with TRBD1 as a possible D gene (6 bases). The CDR3 spans 13 residues. The V end lost 7 bases, the J end lost 1 base, and 10 bases lay between the germline ends. Germline CDR1 reads LNHDA; CDR2 reads SQIVND (reference sequence). The CDR3 sequence is CASTRGANTEAFF. CDR3 DNA sequence: TGTGCCAGTACTAGGGGGGCGAACACTGAAGCTTTCTTT.